The rows below give T cell receptor beta chains drawn from one sample of a study of cytomegalovirus exposure and HLA in healthy donors. Measured with immunoSEQ multiplex PCR; TCRdb has only the in-frame clones, and not every one. The sample table sets out over 45,000 clones. The specimen sequenced was PBMCs. The receptor source for this set is a woman aged 40 to 50 in good health and CMV-seronegative. Each CDR3 is given with its conserved first and last residue. A D gene is named only where the DNA matches it firmly.

v_call d_call cdr3_length cdr3_aa
TRBV5-1 TRBD1 16 CASSVLQGGLDNEQFF
TRBV18 NA 11 CASSPEGAAFF
TRBV30 TRBD1 15 CAWSVQGAGTGELFF
TRBV7-3 TRBD2 20 CASSLTGGLAGAIDTGELFF
TRBV6-6 NA 13 CASSYPDLDEQYF
TRBV11-2 NA 12 CASSLVTGGQYF
TRBV5-1 NA 13 CASSVGYRAEAFF
TRBV7-2 NA 15 CASSLAGVSVYEQYF
TRBV5-6 NA 17 CASSSIDRQANTGELFF
TRBV28 TRBD1 16 CATVPPGTGVNQPQHF
TRBV27 NA 13 CARGEEKLYEQYF
TRBV2 TRBD1 14 CASSVQGAEETQYF
TRBV6-1 TRBD1 14 CASSEAPTGRGQYF
TRBV18 NA 14 CASSPIQGYTEAFF
TRBV7-2 NA 15 CASSSVGGIGTEAFF
TRBV4-2 NA 16 CASSQDGGVANEKLFF
TRBV5-6 NA 16 CASSPPGGSLHTEAFF
TRBV29-1 TRBD1 13 CSVVRQGIYEQYF
TRBV11-3 NA 14 CASSQGHFPETQYF
TRBV19 NA 15 CASSIDGGQPYEQYF